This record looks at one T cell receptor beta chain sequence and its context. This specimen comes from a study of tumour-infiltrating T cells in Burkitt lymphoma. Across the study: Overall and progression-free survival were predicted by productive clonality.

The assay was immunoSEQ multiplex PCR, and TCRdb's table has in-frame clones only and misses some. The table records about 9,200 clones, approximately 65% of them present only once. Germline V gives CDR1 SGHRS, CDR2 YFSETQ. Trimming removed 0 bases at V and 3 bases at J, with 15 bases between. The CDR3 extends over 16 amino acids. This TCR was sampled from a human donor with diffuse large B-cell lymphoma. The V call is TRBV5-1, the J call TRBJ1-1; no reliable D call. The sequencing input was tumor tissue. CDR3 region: CASSLGHSLTDTEAFF. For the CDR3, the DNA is TGCGCCAGCAGCTTGGGGCACAGTTTAACGGACACTGAAGCTTTCTTT. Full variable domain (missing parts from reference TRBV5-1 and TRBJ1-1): KAGVTQTPRYLIKTRGQQVTLSCSPISGHRSVSWYQQTPGQGLQFLFEYFSETQRNKGNFPGRFSGRQFSNSRSEMNVSTLELGDSALYLCASSLGHSLTDTEAFFGQGTRLTVV.